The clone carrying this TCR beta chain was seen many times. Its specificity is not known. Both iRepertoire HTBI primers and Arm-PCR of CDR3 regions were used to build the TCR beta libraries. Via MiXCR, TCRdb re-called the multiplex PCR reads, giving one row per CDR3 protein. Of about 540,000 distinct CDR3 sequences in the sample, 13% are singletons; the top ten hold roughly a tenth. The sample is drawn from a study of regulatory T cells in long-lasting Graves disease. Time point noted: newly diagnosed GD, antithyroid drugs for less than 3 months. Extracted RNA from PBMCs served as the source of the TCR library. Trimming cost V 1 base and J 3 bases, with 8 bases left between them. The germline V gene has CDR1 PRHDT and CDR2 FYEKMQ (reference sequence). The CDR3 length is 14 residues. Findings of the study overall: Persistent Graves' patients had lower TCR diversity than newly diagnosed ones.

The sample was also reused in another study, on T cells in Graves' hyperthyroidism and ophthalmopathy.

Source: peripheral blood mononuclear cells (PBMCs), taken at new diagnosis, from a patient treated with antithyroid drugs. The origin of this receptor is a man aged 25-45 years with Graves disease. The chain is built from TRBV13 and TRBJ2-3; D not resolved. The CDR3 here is CASSLAAGTDTQYF. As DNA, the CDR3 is TGTGCCAGCAGCTTAGCTGCAGGTACAGATACGCAGTATTTT.